The clone carrying this T cell receptor beta chain was seen more than once but under ten times. Its cognate antigen is unknown. The CDR3 runs to 12 residues. Germline V lookup: CDR1 MDHEN, CDR2 SYDVKM. After removal of 5 bases from V and 9 bases from J, the junction contained 2 bases not matched to a gene. The data were obtained in a study of blood T cells in healthy people across ages. For the study at large: About one barcoded beta molecule was captured per two T cells (by template switching). Study observations and caveats: Fewer expanded clones and more diversity marked long-lived versus aged donors.

A second PCR of roughly 7 to 11 cycles used a sample-barcoded 5' primer and a J-beta primer mix. Researchers report that each sample yielded at least 2.5 million CDR3-containing paired-end reads. Each CDR3 protein is one row after TCRdb ran MiXCR on the 5' RACE reads. The sample includes approximately 1,000,000 distinct CDR3 sequences, less than 50% seen only once; the top ten take approximately 19%. The sequenced material came from blood. J is TRBJ2-7 and V is TRBV28; 12 bases map to TRBD2. The sequence derives from a woman aged 55-69 years in good health. CDR3 sequence reads: CASSRTSGTQYF. CDR3 nucleotide sequence: TGTGCCAGCAGTCGGACTAGCGGGACGCAGTACTTC.